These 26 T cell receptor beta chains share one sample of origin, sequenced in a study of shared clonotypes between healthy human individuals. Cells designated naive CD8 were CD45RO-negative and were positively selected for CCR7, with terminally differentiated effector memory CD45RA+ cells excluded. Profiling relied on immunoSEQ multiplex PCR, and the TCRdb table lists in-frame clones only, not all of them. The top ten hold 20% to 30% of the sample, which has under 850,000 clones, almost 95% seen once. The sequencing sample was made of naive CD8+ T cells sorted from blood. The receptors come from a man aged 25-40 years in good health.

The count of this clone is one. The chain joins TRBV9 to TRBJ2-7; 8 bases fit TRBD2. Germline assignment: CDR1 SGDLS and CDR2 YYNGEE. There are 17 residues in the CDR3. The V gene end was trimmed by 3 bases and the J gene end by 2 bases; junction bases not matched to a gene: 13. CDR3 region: CASSANPRLANTYEQYF. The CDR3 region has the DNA TGTGCCAGCAGCGCAAACCCAAGACTAGCGAATACCTACGAGCAGTACTTC. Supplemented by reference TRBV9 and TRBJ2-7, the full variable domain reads DSGVTQTPKHLITATGQRVTLRCSPRSGDLSVYWYQQSLDQGLQFLIQYYNGEERAKGNILERFSAQQFPDLHSELNLSSLELGDSALYFCASSANPRLANTYEQYFGPGTRLTVT.

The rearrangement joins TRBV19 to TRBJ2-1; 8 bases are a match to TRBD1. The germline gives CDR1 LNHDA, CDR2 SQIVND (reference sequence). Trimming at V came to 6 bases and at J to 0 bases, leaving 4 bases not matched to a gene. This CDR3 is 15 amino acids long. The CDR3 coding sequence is TGTGCCAGTAGGGACAGGGTGAGCTCCTACAATGAGCAGTTCTTC. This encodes CASRDRVSSYNEQFF.

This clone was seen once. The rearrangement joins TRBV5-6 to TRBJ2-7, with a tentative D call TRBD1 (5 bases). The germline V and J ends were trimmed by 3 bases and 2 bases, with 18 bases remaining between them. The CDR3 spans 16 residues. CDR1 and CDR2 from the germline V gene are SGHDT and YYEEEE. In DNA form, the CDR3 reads TGTGCCAGCAGCTCCCGAAGGGGATTGGTCACCTACGAGCAGTACTTC. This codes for CASSSRRGLVTYEQYF.

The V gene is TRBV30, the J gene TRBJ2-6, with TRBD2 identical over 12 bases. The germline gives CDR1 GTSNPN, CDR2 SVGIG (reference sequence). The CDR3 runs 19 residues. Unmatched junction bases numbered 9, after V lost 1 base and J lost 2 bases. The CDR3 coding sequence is TGTGCCTGGAGTGCAACACTAGCGGGAGGACCTACTGGGGCCAACGTCCTGACTTTC. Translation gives CAWSATLAGGPTGANVLTF.

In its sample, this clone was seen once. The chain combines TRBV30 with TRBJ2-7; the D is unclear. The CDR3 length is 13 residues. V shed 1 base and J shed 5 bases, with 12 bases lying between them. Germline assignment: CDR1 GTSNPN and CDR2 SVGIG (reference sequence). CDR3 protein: CAWSDGVPDEQYF. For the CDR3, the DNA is TGTGCCTGGAGTGATGGTGTTCCTGACGAGCAGTACTTC.

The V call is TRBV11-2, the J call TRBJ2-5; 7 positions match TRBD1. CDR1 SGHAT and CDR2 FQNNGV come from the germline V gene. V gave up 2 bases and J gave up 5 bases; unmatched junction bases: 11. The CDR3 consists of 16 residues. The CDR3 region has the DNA TGTGCCAGCAGCTTATATCCAGGGGGAGCGAAGGAGACCCAGTACTTC. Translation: CASSLYPGGAKETQYF.

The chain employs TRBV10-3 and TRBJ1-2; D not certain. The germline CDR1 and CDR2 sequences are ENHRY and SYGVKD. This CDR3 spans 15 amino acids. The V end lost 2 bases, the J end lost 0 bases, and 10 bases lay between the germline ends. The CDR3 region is CAISEKIVSNYGYTF. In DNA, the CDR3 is TGTGCCATCAGTGAGAAGATCGTATCTAACTATGGCTACACCTTC.

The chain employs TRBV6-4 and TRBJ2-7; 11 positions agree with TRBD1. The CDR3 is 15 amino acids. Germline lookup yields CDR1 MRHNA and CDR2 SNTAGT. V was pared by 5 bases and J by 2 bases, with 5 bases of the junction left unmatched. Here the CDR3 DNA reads TGTGCCAGCAGTTATGGACAGGGGGCACCCTACGAGCAGTACTTC. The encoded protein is CASSYGQGAPYEQYF.

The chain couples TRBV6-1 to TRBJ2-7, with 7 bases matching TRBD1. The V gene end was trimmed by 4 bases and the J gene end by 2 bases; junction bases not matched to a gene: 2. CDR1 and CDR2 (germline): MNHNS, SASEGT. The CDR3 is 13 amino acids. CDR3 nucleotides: TGTGCCAGCAGTGTGGGGACAGCCTACGAGCAGTACTTC. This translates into CASSVGTAYEQYF.

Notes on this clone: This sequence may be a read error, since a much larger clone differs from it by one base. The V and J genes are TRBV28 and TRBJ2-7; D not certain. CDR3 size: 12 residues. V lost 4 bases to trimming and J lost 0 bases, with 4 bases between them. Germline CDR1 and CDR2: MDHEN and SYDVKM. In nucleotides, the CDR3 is TGTGCCAGCAGTTCCCCCTCCTACGAGCAGTACTTC. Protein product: CASSSPSYEQYF.

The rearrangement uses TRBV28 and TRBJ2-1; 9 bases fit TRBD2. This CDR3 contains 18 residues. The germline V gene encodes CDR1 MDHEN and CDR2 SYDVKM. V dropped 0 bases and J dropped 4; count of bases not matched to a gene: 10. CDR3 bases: TGTGCCAGCAGTTTATGGGACTCAGGTAGCGGGGGTTACAATGAGCAGTTCTTC. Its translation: CASSLWDSGSGGYNEQFF.

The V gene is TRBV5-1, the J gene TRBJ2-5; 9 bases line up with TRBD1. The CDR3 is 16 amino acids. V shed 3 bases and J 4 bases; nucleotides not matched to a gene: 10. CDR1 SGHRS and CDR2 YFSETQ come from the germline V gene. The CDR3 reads CASSSGQGKYLETQYF. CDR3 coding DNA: TGCGCCAGCAGCTCGGGACAGGGCAAATATTTAGAGACCCAGTACTTC.

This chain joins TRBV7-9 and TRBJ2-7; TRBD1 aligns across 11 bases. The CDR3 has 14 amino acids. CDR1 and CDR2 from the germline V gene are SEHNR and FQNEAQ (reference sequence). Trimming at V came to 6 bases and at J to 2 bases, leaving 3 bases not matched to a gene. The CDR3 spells CASRGTGGPYEQYF. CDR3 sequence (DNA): TGTGCCAGCAGGGGGACAGGGGGACCCTACGAGCAGTACTTC.

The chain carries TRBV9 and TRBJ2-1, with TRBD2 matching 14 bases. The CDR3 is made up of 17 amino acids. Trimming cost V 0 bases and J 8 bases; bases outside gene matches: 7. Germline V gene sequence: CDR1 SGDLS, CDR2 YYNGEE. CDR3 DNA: TGTGCCAGCAGCGTAGAAGAAGGACTAGCGGGAGGTGATGAGCAGTTCTTC. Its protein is CASSVEEGLAGGDEQFF.

The DNA of the CDR3 is TGTGCCAGCAGCTTAGGGGGTGGTAGCTCCTACGAGCAGTACTTC. Its protein is CASSLGGGSSYEQYF. The chain carries TRBV7-3 and TRBJ2-7; D may correspond to TRBD1 or TRBD2 (5 bases each). The CDR3 is 15 amino acids. V dropped 2 bases and J dropped 0 bases, with 11 bases sitting between them. Germline CDR1 is SGHTA and CDR2 is FQGTGA. The full variable domain, rest sourced from reference TRBV7-3 and TRBJ2-7, is GAGVSQTPSNKVTEKGKYVELRCDPISGHTALYWYRQSLGQGPEFLIYFQGTGAADDSGLPNDRFFAVRPEGSVSTLKIQRTERGDSAVYLCASSLGGGSSYEQYFGPGTRLTVT.

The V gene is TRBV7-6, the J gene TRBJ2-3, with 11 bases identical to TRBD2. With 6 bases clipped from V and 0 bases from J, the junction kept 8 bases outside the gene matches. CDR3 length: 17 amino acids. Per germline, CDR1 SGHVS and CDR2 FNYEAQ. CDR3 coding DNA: TGTGCCAGCAGGCCCACTAGCGGGAGAGTGAGCACAGATACGCAGTATTTT. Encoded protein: CASRPTSGRVSTDTQYF.

CDR3 nucleotide sequence: TGTGCCAGCAGTTTGGGGACAGGGAGCGAGCAGTACTTC. This encodes CASSLGTGSEQYF. V is TRBV27 and J is TRBJ2-7; 9 bases align to TRBD1. The CDR3 is made up of 13 amino acids. V was clipped by 3 bases and J by 6 bases; unmatched bases: 3. The germline V gene encodes CDR1 MNHEY and CDR2 SMNVEV (reference sequence).

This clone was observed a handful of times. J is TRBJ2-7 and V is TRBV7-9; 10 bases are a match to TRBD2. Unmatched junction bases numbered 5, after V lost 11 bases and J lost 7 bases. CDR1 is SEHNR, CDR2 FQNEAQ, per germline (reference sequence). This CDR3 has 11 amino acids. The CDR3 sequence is CAYLAGAEQYF. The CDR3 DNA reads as TGTGCCTACCTAGCGGGAGCGGAGCAGTACTTC.

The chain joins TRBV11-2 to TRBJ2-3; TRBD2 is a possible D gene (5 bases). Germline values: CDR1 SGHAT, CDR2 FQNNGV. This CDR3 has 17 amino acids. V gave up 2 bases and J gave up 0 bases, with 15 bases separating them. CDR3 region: CASSLYLGVSSTDTQYF. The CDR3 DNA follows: TGTGCCAGCAGCTTATATTTGGGAGTATCTAGCACAGATACGCAGTATTTT.

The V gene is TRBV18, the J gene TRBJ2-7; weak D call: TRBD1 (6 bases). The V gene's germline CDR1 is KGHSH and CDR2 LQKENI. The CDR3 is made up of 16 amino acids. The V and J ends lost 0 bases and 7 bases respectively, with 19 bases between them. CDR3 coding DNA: TGTGCCAGCTCACCACCGCTCAGGGGCCTCCTGGGGGAGCAGTACTTC. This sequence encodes CASSPPLRGLLGEQYF.

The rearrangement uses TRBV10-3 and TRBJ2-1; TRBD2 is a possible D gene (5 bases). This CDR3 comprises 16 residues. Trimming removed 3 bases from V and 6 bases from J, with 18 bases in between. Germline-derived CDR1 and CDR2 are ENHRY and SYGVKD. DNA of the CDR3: TGTGCCATCAGTGACCCCTCGGGAACTGGGGTCAATGAGCAGTTCTTC. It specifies CAISDPSGTGVNEQFF.

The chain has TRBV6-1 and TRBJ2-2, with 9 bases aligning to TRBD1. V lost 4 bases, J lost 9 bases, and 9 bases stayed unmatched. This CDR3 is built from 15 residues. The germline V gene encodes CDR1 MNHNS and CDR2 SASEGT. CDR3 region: CASSGPGQGGRELFF. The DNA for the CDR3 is TGTGCCAGCAGTGGACCGGGACAGGGTGGCCGGGAGCTGTTTTTT.

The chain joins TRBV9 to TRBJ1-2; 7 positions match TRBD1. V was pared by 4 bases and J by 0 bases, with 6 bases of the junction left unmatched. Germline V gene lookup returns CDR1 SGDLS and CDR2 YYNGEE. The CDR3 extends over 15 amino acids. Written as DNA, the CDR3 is TGTGCCAGCAGCACCGGACAGGCAGCTAACTATGGCTACACCTTC. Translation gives CASSTGQAANYGYTF.

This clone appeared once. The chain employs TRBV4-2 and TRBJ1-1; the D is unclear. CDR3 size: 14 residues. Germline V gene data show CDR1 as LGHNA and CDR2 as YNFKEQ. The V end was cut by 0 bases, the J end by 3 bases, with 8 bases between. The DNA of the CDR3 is TGTGCCAGCAGCCAAGAGGTCGTGGACACTGAAGCTTTCTTT. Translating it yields CASSQEVVDTEAFF.

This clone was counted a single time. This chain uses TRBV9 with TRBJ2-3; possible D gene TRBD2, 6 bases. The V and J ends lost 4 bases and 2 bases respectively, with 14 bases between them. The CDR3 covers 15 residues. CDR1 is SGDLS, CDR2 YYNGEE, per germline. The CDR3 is CASSPFAGHTDTQYF. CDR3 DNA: TGTGCCAGCAGCCCCTTCGCGGGGCACACAGATACGCAGTATTTT.

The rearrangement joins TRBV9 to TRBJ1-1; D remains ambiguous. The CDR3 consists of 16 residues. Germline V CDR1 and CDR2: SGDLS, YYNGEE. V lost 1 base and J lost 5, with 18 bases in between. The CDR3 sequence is CASSVKPGLAGTEAFF. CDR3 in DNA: TGTGCCAGCAGCGTAAAACCCGGTCTAGCGGGGACTGAAGCTTTCTTT. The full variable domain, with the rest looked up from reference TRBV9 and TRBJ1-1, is DSGVTQTPKHLITATGQRVTLRCSPRSGDLSVYWYQQSLDQGLQFLIQYYNGEERAKGNILERFSAQQFPDLHSELNLSSLELGDSALYFCASSVKPGLAGTEAFFGQGTRLTVV.